The subject of this entry is one T cell receptor beta chain. The data derive from a study of cytomegalovirus exposure and HLA in healthy donors. There are 14 residues in the CDR3. Deletions cut 0 bases from V and 5 bases from J, with 7 bases between. Germline-derived CDR1 and CDR2 are SNHLY and FYNNEI. It was with 60 Vbeta and 13 Jbeta primers that the PCR ran. Measured with immunoSEQ multiplex PCR; TCRdb has only the in-frame clones, and not every one. This sample yields roughly 150,000 clones, of which roughly 80% are seen a single time; 2.4% belongs to the top ten. Sequenced input: PBMCs. J is TRBJ2-2 and V is TRBV2, with D perhaps TRBD1 (6 bases). This TCR was sampled from a male donor in good health and CMV-seronegative. CDR3 sequence reads: CASSEAQGTGELFF. The CDR3 DNA follows: TGTGCCAGCAGTGAAGCCCAGGGGACCGGGGAGCTGTTTTTT. The variable domain in full, completed from reference TRBV2 and TRBJ2-2, reads EPEVTQTPSHQVTQMGQEVILRCVPISNHLYFYWYRQILGQKVEFLVSFYNNEISEKSEIFDDQFSVERPDGSNFTLKIRSTKLEDSAMYFCASSEAQGTGELFFGEGSRLTVL.